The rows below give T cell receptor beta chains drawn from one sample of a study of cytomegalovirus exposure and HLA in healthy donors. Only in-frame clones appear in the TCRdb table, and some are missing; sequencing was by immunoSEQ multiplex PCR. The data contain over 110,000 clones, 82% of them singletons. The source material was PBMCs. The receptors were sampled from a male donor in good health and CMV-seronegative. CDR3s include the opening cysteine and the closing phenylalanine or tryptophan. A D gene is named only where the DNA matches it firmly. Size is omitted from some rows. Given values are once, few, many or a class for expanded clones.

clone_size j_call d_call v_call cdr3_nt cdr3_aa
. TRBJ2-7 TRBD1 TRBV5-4 TGTGCTACAGCAGCTTGGGGAGACAGGGGTTCCTACGAGCAGTACTTC CATAAWGDRGSYEQYF
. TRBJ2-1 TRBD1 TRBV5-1 TGCGCCAGCAGCTTGGGCCAGGGGGCAAGTGAGCAGTTCTTC CASSLGQGASEQFF
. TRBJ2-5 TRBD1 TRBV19 TGTGCCAGTAGTCCCTCCCAGGGGGCTGGGGAGACCCAGTACTTC CASSPSQGAGETQYF
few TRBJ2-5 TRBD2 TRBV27 TGTGCCAGCAGTTCAGAAAGCGGGAACTTTAAGACCCAGTACTTC CASSSESGNFKTQYF
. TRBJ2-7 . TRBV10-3 TGTGCCACCAGCGACAGCTCCTACGAGCAGTACTTC CATSDSSYEQYF
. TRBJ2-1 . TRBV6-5 TGTGCCAGCAGTCCGACAGTCTACAATGAGCAGTTCTTC CASSPTVYNEQFF
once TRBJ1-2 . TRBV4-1 TGCGCCAGCAGCCAAGGTGGCAGACACAACTATGGCTACACCTTC CASSQGGRHNYGYTF
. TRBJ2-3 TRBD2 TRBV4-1 TGCGCCAGCAGCCAGCCCAGCGGGAGATCAGATACGCAGTATTTT CASSQPSGRSDTQYF
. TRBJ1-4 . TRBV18 TGTGCCAGCTCACCACTACAGAGTAATGAAAAACTGTTTTTT CASSPLQSNEKLFF
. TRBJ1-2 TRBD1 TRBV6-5 TGTGCCAGCAGTTACTCGAGTTTCGGGACAGCCTATGGCTACACCTTC CASSYSSFGTAYGYTF
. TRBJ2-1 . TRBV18 TGTGCCAGCTCACCCTTAGGGGTATCCTCCTACAATGAGCAGTTCTTC CASSPLGVSSYNEQFF
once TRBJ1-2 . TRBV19 TGTGCCAGTAGTATCCAGGGTATTGGGGGCTACACCTTC CASSIQGIGGYTF
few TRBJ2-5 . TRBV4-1 TGCGCCAGTCGGCAATCAGGCGCGGAGACCCAGTACTTC CASRQSGAETQYF
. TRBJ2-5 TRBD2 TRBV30 TGTGCCTGGAGGGGACTAGCGGGAACCCAAGAGACCCAGTACTTC CAWRGLAGTQETQYF
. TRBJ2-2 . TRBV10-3 TGTGCCACCACACCCTTTGATCTACAGGCCACCGGGGAGCTGTTTTTT CATTPFDLQATGELFF
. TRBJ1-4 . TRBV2 TGTGCCAGCCGCTGGTGGACAGCTAATGAAAAACTGTTTTTT CASRWWTANEKLFF
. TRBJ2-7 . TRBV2 TGTGCCAGCAGTGGAGGTCAAGGGGGCGAGCAGTACTTC CASSGGQGGEQYF
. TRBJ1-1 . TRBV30 TGTGCCTGGGAGCGGGGAGTAGGCACTGAAGCTTTCTTT CAWERGVGTEAFF
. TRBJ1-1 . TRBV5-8 TGTGCCAGCAGCTCCTGGCCGATCAGGATGGGAGCTTTCTTT CASSSWPIRMGAFF
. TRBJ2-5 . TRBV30 TGTGCCTGGAGTGTACTCATCACAGGGCAAGAGACCCAGTACTTC CAWSVLITGQETQYF
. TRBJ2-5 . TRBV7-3 TGTGCCAGCAGCTTTAGAGAACAAGAGACCCAGTACTTC CASSFREQETQYF
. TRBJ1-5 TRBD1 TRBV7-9 TGTGCCAGCAGCTTAGCTTTGACAGGGGGCGTGGGCAATCAGCCCCAGCATTTT CASSLALTGGVGNQPQHF
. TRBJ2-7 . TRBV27 TGTGCCAGCAGCCGACCCAGGGGCGAGCAGTACTTC CASSRPRGEQYF
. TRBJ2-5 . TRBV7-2 TGTGCCAGCAGCTCCCGAGGCGCAGGGAGGGAGACCCAGTACTTC CASSSRGAGRETQYF
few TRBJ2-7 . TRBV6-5 TGTGCCAGCAGTTACGGCGGAATGTACGAGCAGTACTTC CASSYGGMYEQYF
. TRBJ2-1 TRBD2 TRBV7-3 TGTGCCAGCAGCTCACCTACCGGGACTAGCGGGAACAATGAGCAGTTCTTC CASSSPTGTSGNNEQFF
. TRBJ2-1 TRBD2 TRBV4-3 TGCGCCAGCAGCCAAGCCCTCGCGGGGGGGGACAATGAGCAGTTCTTC CASSQALAGGDNEQFF
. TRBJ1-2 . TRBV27 TGTGCCAGCAGTTCGACGTGGGGGGATGATGGCTACACCTTC CASSSTWGDDGYTF
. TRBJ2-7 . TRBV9 TGTGCCAGCAGCCGAGCGGGTCTCGCCTACGAGCAGTACTTC CASSRAGLAYEQYF
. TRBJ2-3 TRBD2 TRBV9 TGTGCCAGCAGCTCGGGACTAGCGGGAGCAATGGATACGCAGTATTTT CASSSGLAGAMDTQYF
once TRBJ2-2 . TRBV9 TGTGCCAGCAGCACCCGGGCCGGGGAGCTGTTTTTT CASSTRAGELFF
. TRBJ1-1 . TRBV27 TGTGCCAGCAGTTCAAATCCGACAGGCTACACTGAAGCTTTCTTT CASSSNPTGYTEAFF
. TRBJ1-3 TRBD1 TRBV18 TGTGCCAGCTCACCGGGACAGGTACCAAGCGGAAACACCATATATTTT CASSPGQVPSGNTIYF
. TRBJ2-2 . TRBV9 TGTGCCAGCAGCCCCTACCCGACAACGAGCACCGGGGAGCTGTTTTTT CASSPYPTTSTGELFF
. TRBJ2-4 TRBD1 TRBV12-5 TGTGCTAGTGGGGGGGACAGGAGGGCCAAAAACATTCAGTACTTC CASGGDRRAKNIQYF
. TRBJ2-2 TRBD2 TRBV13 TGTGCCAGCAGCTTGGGTAGCGGGAGCGCCGGGGAGCTGTTTTTT CASSLGSGSAGELFF
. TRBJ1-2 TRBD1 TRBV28 TGTGCCAGCAGGGACAGGGATAACTATGGCTACACCTTC CASRDRDNYGYTF
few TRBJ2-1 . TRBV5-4 TGTGCCAGCAGCCCAGACAGCTCCTACAATGAGCAGTTCTTC CASSPDSSYNEQFF
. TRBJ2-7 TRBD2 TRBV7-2 TGTGCCAGCAGCTTAGCGGCGGGAGGAAGGTACGAGCAGTACTTC CASSLAAGGRYEQYF
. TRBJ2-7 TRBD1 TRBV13 TGTGCCAGCAGTAATGGACAGGGGGGTCCCTACGAGCAGTACTTC CASSNGQGGPYEQYF
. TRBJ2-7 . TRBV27 TGTACCTCAGGAACCCCCCACGAGCAGTACTTC CTSGTPHEQYF
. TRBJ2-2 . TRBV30 TGTGCCTGGAGTATGGACAGTGCCACCGGGGAGCTGTTTTTT CAWSMDSATGELFF
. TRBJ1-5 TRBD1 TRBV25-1 TGTGCCAGCAGTGGTAGGGGGCTAGGTCAGCCCCAGCATTTT CASSGRGLGQPQHF
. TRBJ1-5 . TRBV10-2 TGCGCCAGCGGACCAATAGACAGGCCCAATCAGCCCCAGCATTTT CASGPIDRPNQPQHF
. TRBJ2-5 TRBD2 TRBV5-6 TGTGCCAGCAGCGGACTAGAAGAGACCCAGTACTTC CASSGLEETQYF
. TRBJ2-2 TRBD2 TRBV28 TGTGCCAGCAGTTTAAAGCCCGCGGGAGATGGCACCGGGGAGCTGTTTTTT CASSLKPAGDGTGELFF
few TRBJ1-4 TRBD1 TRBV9 TGTGCCAGCAGCCCTGGAGGGACAGGGGAGGGAAAACTGTTTTTT CASSPGGTGEGKLFF
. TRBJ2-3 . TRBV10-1 TGCGCCAGCAGTCCTGGCGGGGTCCACACAGATACGCAGTATTTT CASSPGGVHTDTQYF
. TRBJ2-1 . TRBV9 TGTGCCAGCAGCCTCAGCCCCAGGGGCTACAATGAGCAGTTCTTC CASSLSPRGYNEQFF
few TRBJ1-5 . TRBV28 TGTGCCAGCAGGAGGGGGTATCAGCCCCAGCATTTT CASRRGYQPQHF
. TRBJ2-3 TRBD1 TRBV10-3 TGTGCCATCAGTGCGCGGACAGGGGCAGCAGATACGCAGTATTTT CAISARTGAADTQYF
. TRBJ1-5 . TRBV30 TGTGCCTGGAGTCGCAGGGAAGGCCAGCCCCAGCATTTT CAWSRREGQPQHF
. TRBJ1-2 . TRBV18 TGTGCCAGCTCACCCATGGCGGGGCATGGCTACACCTTC CASSPMAGHGYTF
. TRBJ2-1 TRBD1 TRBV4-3 TGCGCCAGCAGCCAATCCGGGACAGGGGATTACAATGAGCAGTTCTTC CASSQSGTGDYNEQFF
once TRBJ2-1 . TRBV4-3 TGCGCCAGCAGCCAAGTCCAAGCAATCGGGGAGCAGTTCTTC CASSQVQAIGEQFF
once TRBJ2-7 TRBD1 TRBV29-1 TGCAGCGCAGGGACAGGGGTGGCCGAGCAGTACTTC CSAGTGVAEQYF
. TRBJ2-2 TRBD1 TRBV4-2 TGTGCCAGCAGCCAAGACCCGACAGGGTACGGGGAGCTGTTTTTT CASSQDPTGYGELFF
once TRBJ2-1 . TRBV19 TGTGCCAGTATGGCAGGGCGTAAGAATGAGCAGTTCTTC CASMAGRKNEQFF
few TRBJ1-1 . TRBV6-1 TGTGCCAGCAGTGAATTGGGAGGCTGGAACACTGAAGCTTTCTTT CASSELGGWNTEAFF